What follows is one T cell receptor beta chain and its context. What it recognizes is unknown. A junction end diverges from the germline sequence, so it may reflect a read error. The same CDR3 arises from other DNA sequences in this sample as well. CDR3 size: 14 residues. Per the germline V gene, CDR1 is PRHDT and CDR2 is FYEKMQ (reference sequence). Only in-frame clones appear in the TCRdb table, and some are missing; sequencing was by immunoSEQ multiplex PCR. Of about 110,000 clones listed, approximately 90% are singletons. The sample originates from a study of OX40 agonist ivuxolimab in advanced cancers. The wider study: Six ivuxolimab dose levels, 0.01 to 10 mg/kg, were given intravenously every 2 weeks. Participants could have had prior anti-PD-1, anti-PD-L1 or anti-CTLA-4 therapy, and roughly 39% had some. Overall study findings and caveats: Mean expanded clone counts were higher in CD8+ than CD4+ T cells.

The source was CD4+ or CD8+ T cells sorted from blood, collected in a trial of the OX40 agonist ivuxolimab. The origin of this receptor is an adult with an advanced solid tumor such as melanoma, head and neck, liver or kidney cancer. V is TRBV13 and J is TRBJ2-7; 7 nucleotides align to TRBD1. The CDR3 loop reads CASSPGTDFYEQYF. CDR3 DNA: TGCGCCAGCAGTCCCGGGACAGACTTCTACGAGCAGTACTTC.